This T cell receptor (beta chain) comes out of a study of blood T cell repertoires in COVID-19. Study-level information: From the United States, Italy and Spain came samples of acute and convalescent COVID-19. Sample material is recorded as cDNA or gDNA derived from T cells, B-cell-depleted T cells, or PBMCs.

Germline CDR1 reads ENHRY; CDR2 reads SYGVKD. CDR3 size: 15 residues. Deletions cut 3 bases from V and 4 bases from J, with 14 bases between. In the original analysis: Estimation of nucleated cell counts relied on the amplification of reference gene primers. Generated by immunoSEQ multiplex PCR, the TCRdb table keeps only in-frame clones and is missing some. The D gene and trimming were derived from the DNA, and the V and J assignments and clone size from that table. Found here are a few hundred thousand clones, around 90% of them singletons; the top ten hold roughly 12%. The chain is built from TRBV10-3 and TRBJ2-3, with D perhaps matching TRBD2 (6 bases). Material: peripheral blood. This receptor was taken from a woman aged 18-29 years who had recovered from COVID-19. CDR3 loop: CAISDPLAAADTQYF. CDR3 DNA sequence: TGTGCCATCAGTGACCCACTAGCCGCTGCAGATACGCAGTATTTT.